A single sample gave rise to the 21 T cell receptor beta chains below, sequenced in a study of CD8 T cells in Susac syndrome. With random hexamers, reverse transcription was performed on 0.5 to 1 ug of RNA. In TCRdb, the immunoSEQ multiplex PCR reads were re-called with MiXCR into one record per CDR3 protein. The sample holds about 150,000 distinct CDR3 sequences; 95% are singletons and the top ten take 0.18%. Sequencing was done on a sample of CD8+ T cells from PBMCs. All receptors derive from a human donor with Susac syndrome.

The rearrangement links TRBV5-6 to TRBJ2-1; D possibly corresponds to TRBD2 (5 bases). The CDR3 runs to 14 residues. Trimming left V 4 bases short and J 8 bases short, with 16 bases between. From germline, CDR1 is SGHDT and CDR2 YYEEEE. The CDR3 protein is CASSPDEGFDEQFF. The CDR3, as DNA: TGTGCCAGCAGCCCTGACGAGGGATTCGATGAGCAGTTCTTC.

To note about this clonotype: One junction end does not reproduce the germline sequence, and a read error may be involved. The rearrangement joins TRBV20-1 to TRBJ2-7; the D gene could be TRBD1 or TRBD2 (6 bases each). The CDR3 is 15 residues long. The germline CDR1 and CDR2 sequences are DFQATT and SNEGSKA (reference sequence). This CDR3 reads CSAGDPGAIVEEQYF. DNA for the CDR3: TGCAGTGCTGGAGACCCGGGGGCCATCGTTGAAGAGCAGTACTTC.

The V call is TRBV29-1, the J call TRBJ1-2; TRBD1 matches at 12 bases. Trimming took 3 bases from V and 6 from J; bases not matched to a gene: 2. Germline CDR1 and CDR2: SQVTM and ANQGSEA. There are 13 residues in the CDR3. The CDR3 nucleotides read TGCAGCGTTGACGGGACAGGGGGCGATGGCTACACCTTC. This codes for CSVDGTGGDGYTF. The full variable domain, completed using reference TRBV29-1 and TRBJ1-2, is SAVISQKPSRDICQRGTSLTIQCQVDSQVTMMFWYRQQPGQSLTLIATANQGSEATYESGFVIDKFPISRPNLTFSTLTVSNMSPEDSSIYLCSVDGTGGDGYTFGSGTRLTVV.

Comment on this clonotype: Germline and junction disagree at one end, which may indicate a read error. The chain joins TRBV18 to TRBJ2-3, with TRBD2 matching over 12 bases. CDR1 and CDR2 (germline): KGHSH, LQKENI. The CDR3 contains 17 residues. CDR3 sequence: CASSSPPSGRDTDTQYF. In DNA, the CDR3 is TGTGCCAGCTCATCACCTCCTAGCGGGAGGGACACAGATACGCAGTATTTT.

This chain joins TRBV5-1 and TRBJ2-3, with D perhaps assigned TRBD1 or TRBD2 (5 bases each). This CDR3 comprises 14 residues. Germline lookup yields CDR1 SGHRS and CDR2 YFSETQ. V was shortened by 3 bases and J by 4 bases, with 12 bases between the two germline ends. The CDR3 loop is CASSSGTTSDTQYF. The CDR3 coding sequence is TGCGCCAGCAGCTCTGGGACCACCTCAGATACGCAGTATTTT.

V and J are TRBV4-2 and TRBJ2-2; 14 nucleotides match TRBD2. Unmatched junction bases numbered 6, after V lost 0 bases and J lost 0 bases. Germline CDR1 LGHNA, CDR2 YNFKEQ. The CDR3 length is 20 residues. CDR3 region: CASSQDLGTSGSPNTGELFF. CDR3 bases: TGTGCCAGCAGCCAAGATTTAGGGACTAGCGGGAGTCCGAACACCGGGGAGCTGTTTTTT.

This clonotype appeared once. This chain joins TRBV5-6 and TRBJ2-3, with 9 bases aligning to TRBD2. The CDR3 covers 15 residues. V gave up 3 bases and J gave up 14 bases; unmatched junction bases: 16. CDR1 and CDR2 (germline): SGHDT, YYEEEE. The CDR3 reads CASSSPATSGQRPYF. DNA of the CDR3: TGTGCCAGCAGCTCACCAGCTACTAGCGGGCAACGTCCGTATTTT.

Here the CDR3 reads CASSYSEGSDGYTF. The CDR3 DNA follows: TGTGCCAGCAGTTACTCAGAGGGAAGTGATGGCTACACCTTC. This chain links TRBV6-5 with TRBJ1-2; D is unresolved. The CDR3 runs to 14 residues. V was shortened by 0 bases and J by 6 bases, with 11 bases between the two germline ends. Per the germline V gene, CDR1 is MNHEY and CDR2 is SVGAGI.

The CDR3 DNA reads as TGTGCCAGCAGCTTCGACAATCCCTACGAGCAGTACTTC. It specifies CASSFDNPYEQYF. The chain uses TRBV7-9 and TRBJ2-7; no reliable D call. Germline values: CDR1 SEHNR, CDR2 FQNEAQ (reference sequence). Trimming removed 3 bases at V and 2 bases at J, with 8 bases between. The CDR3 runs 13 residues.

The rearrangement links TRBV7-9 to TRBJ2-7, with 9 bases that match TRBD1. J was trimmed by 3 bases and V by 10 bases; bases with no gene match: 7. Germline V gene sequence: CDR1 SEHNR, CDR2 FQNEAQ (reference sequence). The CDR3 is 13 residues long. The chain's CDR3 is CATQGALDYEQYF. CDR3 nucleotide sequence: TGTGCCACACAGGGGGCGCTGGACTACGAGCAGTACTTC.

The chain employs TRBV6-2 or TRBV6-3 and TRBJ1-1; unclear D gene. CDR3 length: 11 residues. Per germline, CDR1 MNHEY and CDR2 SVGEGT. Trimming left V 2 bases short and J 7 bases short, with 5 bases between. Written as DNA, the CDR3 is TGTGCCAGCAGTTACGTCCGTGAAGCTTTCTTT. This codes for CASSYVREAFF.

The chain joins TRBV29-1 to TRBJ2-7; D ambiguous. The CDR3 has 11 residues. CDR1 and CDR2 (germline): SQVTM, ANQGSEA. V was trimmed by 4 bases and J by 3 bases, leaving 7 bases between them. In DNA form, the CDR3 reads TGCAGCGTTGGGGGAAACTACGAGCAGTACTTC. Translated, it gives CSVGGNYEQYF.

The V gene is TRBV11-1, the J gene TRBJ2-7; D is undetermined. The V gene lost 4 bases and the J gene lost 4 bases, with 8 bases spanning the gap. The germline gives CDR1 SGHAT, CDR2 FQDESV (reference sequence). This CDR3 contains 12 residues. The CDR3: CASSSGRYEQYF. Here the CDR3 DNA reads TGTGCCAGCAGCTCCGGTCGATACGAGCAGTACTTC.

The CDR3, as DNA: TGTGCCAGCAGCACACCGTATCAAAACAGGGAGACCCAGTACTTC. It codes for CASSTPYQNRETQYF. J is TRBJ2-5 and V is TRBV11-2, with D perhaps matching TRBD1 (5 bases). V lost 5 bases and J 5 bases, leaving 18 bases between the germline ends. The germline V gene has CDR1 SGHAT and CDR2 FQNNGV. The CDR3 extends over 15 amino acids.

The chain combines TRBV6-6 with TRBJ2-6, with no clear D. Between the trimmed V and J ends, which lost 2 bases and 2 bases, there was a span of 7 bases. The CDR3 sequence is 15 residues long. Germline loops: CDR1 MNHNY, CDR2 SVGAGI (reference sequence). CDR3 amino acids: CASSYRVPGANVLTF. CDR3 nucleotide sequence: TGTGCCAGCAGTTACAGGGTGCCTGGGGCCAACGTCCTGACTTTC.

The V gene is TRBV7-9, the J gene TRBJ2-3; 8 bases fit TRBD2. Per germline, CDR1 SEHNR and CDR2 FQNEAQ (reference sequence). The J segment lost 3 bases and the V segment lost 5 bases, leaving 7 bases of the junction unmatched. The CDR3 contains 15 residues. CDR3 loop: CASSEGLVMTDTQYF. The CDR3 DNA follows: TGTGCCAGCAGCGAGGGACTAGTCATGACAGATACGCAGTATTTT.

The rearrangement uses TRBV12-3 or TRBV12-4 and TRBJ1-2; no clear D gene. Trimming removed 6 bases from V and 4 bases from J, with 12 bases in between. The CDR3 spans 13 residues. The CDR3 nucleotides are TGTGCCAGCAGCCAGACCGTCGTCTATGGCTACACCTTC. It encodes CASSQTVVYGYTF.

The chain carries TRBV5-1 and TRBJ2-7; 11 nucleotides agree with TRBD2. Trimming removed 4 bases from V and 6 bases from J; junction bases left unmatched: 15. The CDR3 length is 17 residues. Germline assignment: CDR1 SGHRS and CDR2 YFSETQ. The CDR3 here is CASSQSQLAGAGVEQYF. In DNA, the CDR3 is TGCGCCAGCAGCCAGTCCCAACTAGCGGGAGCGGGGGTCGAGCAGTACTTC.

The V and J genes are TRBV7-9 and TRBJ2-7; tentatively, D is TRBD1 (6 bases). The CDR3 has 16 amino acids. V was cut by 2 bases and J by 2 bases, with 16 bases left in between. Germline-derived CDR1 and CDR2 are SEHNR and FQNEAQ (reference sequence). In nucleotides, the CDR3 is TGTGCCAGCAGCTTACTAGGGACAAGGGGAACCTACGAGCAGTACTTC. Amino acids: CASSLLGTRGTYEQYF.

The genes are TRBV29-1 and TRBJ2-1, with D possibly being TRBD2 (6 bases). Germline V gene sequence: CDR1 SQVTM, CDR2 ANQGSEA. The CDR3 is 16 residues long. V lost 1 base and J 6 bases, leaving 19 bases between the germline ends. This CDR3 reads CSVEATGTLGGNEQFF. The CDR3 bases are TGCAGCGTTGAAGCCACCGGGACTCTGGGGGGCAATGAGCAGTTCTTC.

The chain employs TRBV9 and TRBJ2-1; 7 bases map to TRBD2. Germline V lookup: CDR1 SGDLS, CDR2 YYNGEE. The CDR3 runs 17 residues. V shed 0 bases and J 7 bases; nucleotides not matched to a gene: 13. The CDR3: CASSVEGPSGPGNEQFF. CDR3 sequence (DNA): TGTGCCAGCAGCGTAGAGGGACCTAGCGGCCCAGGGAATGAGCAGTTCTTC. Full variable domain (missing parts from reference TRBV9 and TRBJ2-1): DSGVTQTPKHLITATGQRVTLRCSPRSGDLSVYWYQQSLDQGLQFLIQYYNGEERAKGNILERFSAQQFPDLHSELNLSSLELGDSALYFCASSVEGPSGPGNEQFFGPGTRLTVL.